These T cell receptor beta chains were read from a single sample in a study of cytomegalovirus exposure and HLA in healthy donors. Assay used: immunoSEQ multiplex PCR; TCRdb lists only in-frame clones, some missing. The sample lists a few hundred thousand clones, roughly 91% seen once, with about 1.5% in the top ten. Material for sequencing was PBMCs. The receptors derive from a girl aged 2-10 years in good health and CMV-seronegative. Both conserved end residues are part of each CDR3. The size field is filled for only some rows; it gives once, few, many or a size class.

J gene,V gene,clone size,CDR3 protein
TRBJ2-7,TRBV5-4,-,CASSFQDYSYEQYF
TRBJ1-1,TRBV18,-,CASSPGTVREAFF
TRBJ1-5,TRBV15,-,CATSRVGGEYQPQHF
TRBJ1-5,TRBV28,-,CASSNEHETQPQHF
TRBJ2-5,TRBV7-6,-,CASSSSRSGGLEETQYF
TRBJ1-1,TRBV28,-,CASSFYRGSTEAFF
TRBJ1-1,TRBV25-1,-,CASSEYLGQGASEAFF
TRBJ2-3,TRBV5-5,-,CASSRMGGGTDTQYF
TRBJ2-5,TRBV10-3,-,CAISWSSGSRVPQYF
TRBJ2-5,TRBV6-5,-,CASSPPEGNLETQYF
TRBJ2-5,TRBV7-3,-,CASSLSGGGTQYF
TRBJ1-6,TRBV7-2,-,CASSQNSPLHF
TRBJ2-7,TRBV7-8,-,CASSLDPGTGAYEQYF
TRBJ1-5,TRBV2,-,CASTLGSQGNQPQHF
TRBJ1-2,TRBV29-1,few,CSVESAGILYYGYTF
TRBJ1-1,TRBV28,-,CAGQGQGAVVTEAFF
TRBJ2-1,TRBV7-9,-,CASSLVPGIDEQFF
TRBJ1-5,TRBV7-2,-,CASSSGSSLNQPQHF
TRBJ1-1,TRBV7-8,once,CASSAGTGGTNTEAFF
TRBJ1-2,TRBV7-8,-,CASSLWGGRGYGYTF
TRBJ2-3,TRBV7-9,once,CASRTGGTDTQYF
TRBJ2-1,TRBV28,-,CASTLPGLDSGLYNEQFF
TRBJ2-7,TRBV6-1,-,CASSEISGEQYF
TRBJ2-7,TRBV10-3,once,CASKTSESSYEQYF
TRBJ2-2,TRBV10-3,-,CAISGGTSPTGELFF
TRBJ2-3,TRBV6-5,-,CASSYWIAGGSDTQYF
TRBJ2-5,TRBV5-4,once,CASSLGQTQETQYF
TRBJ1-1,TRBV15,-,CATSYPGGMNTEAFF
TRBJ1-1,TRBV19,-,CASSPGTGGADTEAFF
TRBJ1-2,TRBV5-6,-,CASSLAGQGGYTF
TRBJ1-2,TRBV2,-,CASSEISADYGYTF
TRBJ1-1,TRBV7-9,-,CASSPKPGQGQGNTEAFF
TRBJ1-2,TRBV2,-,CASRIRAPGSINYGYTF
TRBJ2-7,TRBV28,-,CASSLITVSYEQYF
TRBJ2-2,TRBV9,-,CASSSRGQGVGELFF
TRBJ1-2,TRBV27,-,CASSLGPNYGYTF
TRBJ2-1,TRBV28,once,CATQGREQFF
TRBJ2-7,TRBV27,-,CASSPGLATHEQYF
TRBJ1-5,TRBV28,-,CASSSLGTTYQPQHF
TRBJ1-1,TRBV30,-,CAWSTGMNTEAFF
TRBJ1-2,TRBV6-6,-,CASETGNYGYTF
TRBJ2-3,TRBV29-1,-,CSVLSGSADTQYF
TRBJ2-5,TRBV29-1,-,CSVEGLAGPGYQETQYF
TRBJ1-2,TRBV27,-,CASSTRTATSGYGYTF
TRBJ2-2,TRBV4-1,-,CASRLSGTGELFF
TRBJ1-5,TRBV7-8,-,CASSPRDSFNQPQHF
TRBJ1-4,TRBV5-1,-,CASSFQGANEKLFF